The source of this T cell receptor (beta chain) is a study of blood T cell repertoires in COVID-19. Study summary: Spain, Italy and the United States supplied samples that represented acute and convalescent COVID-19. T cells, B-cell-depleted T cells, or PBMCs provided the cDNA or gDNA that served as material.

Original data processing: Researchers report that nucleated cell counts were estimated from reference gene primer amplification. Measured with immunoSEQ multiplex PCR; TCRdb has only the in-frame clones, and not every one. That table furnishes V, J and clone size, whereas the DNA furnished D and trimming. The sample includes hundreds of thousands of clones, more than 65% of them seen just once. The CDR3 covers 16 residues. This sequence joins TRBV12-2 and TRBJ1-2. TRBV12-2 is recorded as a pseudogene. This TCR derives from a woman older than 75 with acute or convalescent COVID-19. Sequenced material: peripheral blood. CDR3 DNA: TGTGCAAGTCGCTTAGCGCCAGCGAAAAGTTCGGAGGGCTACACCTTC. Protein product: CASRLAPAKSSEGYTF.